The 8 T cell receptor beta chains in this list originate from one sample, sequenced in a study of OX40 agonist ivuxolimab in advanced cancers. TCRdb keeps only in-frame clones here, not all; method: immunoSEQ multiplex PCR. The sample yields tens of thousands of clones, approximately 88% seen once. Sequenced here: CD4+ or CD8+ T cells sorted from blood, sampled in a trial of the OX40 agonist ivuxolimab. All receptors come from an adult with an advanced solid tumor such as melanoma, head and neck, liver or kidney cancer.

The V call is TRBV18, the J call TRBJ2-5, with D uncertain. V lost 3 bases, J lost 2 bases, and 10 bases lay in between. In germline, CDR1 is KGHSH, CDR2 LQKENI. The CDR3 extends over 14 amino acids. For the CDR3, the DNA is TGTGCCAGCTCACCTGCAGCTACTCAAGAGACCCAGTACTTC. This translates into CASSPAATQETQYF.

The chain combines TRBV25-1 with TRBJ1-2; a possible D gene is TRBD1 (6 bases). The CDR3 runs to 11 residues. Germline V gene data show CDR1 as MGHDK and CDR2 as SYGVNS. Trimming left V 6 bases short and J 8 bases short, with 10 bases between. The CDR3 protein is CASSGGPGYTF. CDR3 nucleotide sequence: TGTGCCAGCAGCGGGGGCCCAGGCTACACCTTC.

The chain carries TRBV19 and TRBJ2-5; no definite D call. CDR3 length: 11 residues. The germline V gene has CDR1 LNHDA and CDR2 SQIVND (reference sequence). Trimming shortened V by 6 bases and J by 5 bases, and 7 bases separated the two germline ends. The CDR3 loop is CASRIGETQYF. The CDR3 DNA follows: TGTGCCAGTAGAATCGGCGAGACCCAGTACTTC.

This sequence joins TRBV19 and TRBJ2-7; D call uncertain. The V gene lost 3 bases and the J gene lost 3 bases, with 12 bases spanning the gap. Germline-derived CDR1 and CDR2 are LNHDA and SQIVND (reference sequence). This CDR3 contains 14 residues. The CDR3 reads CASSMGNGFYEQYF. The CDR3 coding sequence is TGTGCCAGTAGTATGGGTAACGGATTCTACGAGCAGTACTTC. The complete variable domain, with remaining parts taken from reference TRBV19 and TRBJ2-7, reads DGGITQSPKYLFRKEGQNVTLSCEQNLNHDAMYWYRQDPGQGLRLIYYSQIVNDFQKGDIAEGYSVSREKKESFPLTVTSAQKNPTAFYLCASSMGNGFYEQYFGPGTRLTVT.

This chain joins TRBV7-2 and TRBJ1-5, with TRBD1 as a possible D gene (6 bases). The V gene's germline CDR1 is SGHTA and CDR2 FQGNSA. This CDR3 comprises 15 residues. V was pared by 6 bases and J by 0 bases, with 12 bases between. The CDR3, as DNA: TGTGCCAGCAGGTCAGGGGCGTATAGCAATCAGCCCCAGCATTTT. As protein: CASRSGAYSNQPQHF.

V gene TRBV27 combines with J gene TRBJ1-2; no reliable D call. Between the trimmed V and J ends, which lost 9 bases and 3 bases, there was a span of 14 bases. Germline V gene lookup returns CDR1 MNHEY and CDR2 SMNVEV (reference sequence). The CDR3 covers 13 residues. The CDR3 loop reads CASAADVYYGYTF. CDR3 nucleotide sequence: TGTGCCAGTGCCGCCGACGTCTACTATGGCTACACCTTC.

The chain carries TRBV27 and TRBJ2-7; TRBD1 matches 8 bases. The germline gives CDR1 MNHEY, CDR2 SMNVEV (reference sequence). This CDR3 contains 18 residues. With V trimmed by 5 bases and J by 0 bases, 15 bases remained unmatched. The CDR3 protein is CASSDRGAGAPFSYEQYF. The CDR3 bases are TGTGCCAGCAGTGACAGGGGCGCAGGGGCTCCATTCTCCTACGAGCAGTACTTC.

In DNA, the CDR3 is TGTGCCAGCAGTCCGGGGTCGGAGTCCGAGCAGTACTTC. It specifies CASSPGSESEQYF. The chain uses TRBV28 and TRBJ2-7; possible D gene TRBD2, 5 bases. V lost 5 bases, J lost 6 bases, and 14 bases lay in between. The germline V gene encodes CDR1 MDHEN and CDR2 SYDVKM. The CDR3 has 13 residues.